One and the same sample provided the 4 T cell receptor beta chains below, sequenced in a study of T cells after yellow fever vaccination. TCRdb used MiXCR to reprocess the 5' RACE reads, holding one entry per CDR3 protein. The data contain a few hundred thousand distinct CDR3 sequences, 6.8% of them singletons. The sequences come from PBMCs, collected about 49 days after the first yellow fever vaccination. The receptor set was obtained from a man between 18 and 35 years old who received the YFV17D yellow fever vaccine.

This clonotype was observed a few times. V and J are TRBV12-3 or TRBV12-4 and TRBJ2-5; 7 nucleotides match TRBD2. V was clipped by 5 bases and J by 4 bases; unmatched bases: 7. This CDR3 has 14 amino acids. The CDR3 region has the DNA TGTGCCAGCAGTACCCGGGACTACCGAGAGACCCAGTACTTC. It translates to CASSTRDYRETQYF.

This clonotype has more than one count but fewer than ten. This rearrangement joins TRBV7-9 to TRBJ2-2; D call uncertain. Looked up from germline, CDR1 is SEHNR and CDR2 is FQNEAQ (reference sequence). Trimming removed 5 bases at V and 3 bases at J, with 7 bases between. The CDR3 runs 13 residues. Here the CDR3 reads CASSTQDTGELFF. As DNA, the CDR3 is TGTGCCAGCAGCACACAAGACACCGGGGAGCTGTTTTTT.

The rearrangement uses TRBV7-2 and TRBJ1-1; 7 bases line up with TRBD1. Looked up from germline, CDR1 is SGHTA and CDR2 is FQGNSA. V lost 2 bases to trimming and J lost 5 bases; unmatched junction nucleotides: 8. This CDR3 comprises 15 residues. The CDR3 protein is CASSLFNSGGTEAFF. CDR3 nucleotides: TGTGCCAGCAGCTTATTCAATTCAGGGGGAACTGAAGCTTTCTTT. The full variable domain, its missing parts supplied by reference TRBV7-2 and TRBJ1-1, is GAGVSQSPSNKVTEKGKDVELRCDPISGHTALYWYRQSLGQGLEFLIYFQGNSAPDKSGLPSDRFSAERTGGSVSTLTIQRTQQEDSAVYLCASSLFNSGGTEAFFGQGTRLTVV.

There are a few counts of this clonotype. The gene calls are TRBV10-3 and TRBJ2-7, with D unclear. With 4 bases removed from V and 4 bases from J, the gap between germline ends came to 8 bases. The CDR3 totals 12 residues. The germline V gene has CDR1 ENHRY and CDR2 SYGVKD. The CDR3 spells CAISGYGYEQYF. CDR3 DNA sequence: TGTGCCATCAGTGGGTATGGGTACGAGCAGTACTTC.